One and the same sample provided the 6 T cell receptor beta chains below, sequenced in a study of blood T cells in healthy people across ages. Primed by a sample-barcoded 5' primer and a J-beta primer mix, a second PCR proceeded for about 6 to 11 cycles. Each CDR3 protein gets one entry after TCRdb re-called the 5' RACE reads with MiXCR. This table holds about 780,000 distinct CDR3 sequences, about 46% found once. Sequenced: blood. These TCRs come from a man at least 80 years old in good health.

This chain uses TRBV7-8 with TRBJ1-1; D is uncertain. This CDR3 spans 14 amino acids. The V end was cut by 5 bases, the J end by 2 bases, with 12 bases between. Germline V lookup: CDR1 SGHVS, CDR2 FQNEAQ. The CDR3 nucleotides are TGTGCCAGCAGCCCCTCGCCCGTCAACACTGAAGCTTTCTTT. Translated: CASSPSPVNTEAFF. The variable domain in full, with the rest retrieved from reference TRBV7-8 and TRBJ1-1, is GAGVSQSPRYKVAKRGQDVALRCDPISGHVSLFWYQQALGQGPEFLTYFQNEAQLDKSGLPSDRFFAERPEGSVSTLKIQRTQQEDSAVYLCASSPSPVNTEAFFGQGTRLTVV.

This clonotype was observed a few times. The V and J genes are TRBV4-3 and TRBJ2-2; the D is unclear. CDR3 length equals 13 residues. Germline-derived CDR1 and CDR2 are LGHNA and YSLEER. V was trimmed by 1 base and J by 4 bases, leaving 4 bases between them. This CDR3 reads CASSQVPTGELFF. CDR3 sequence (DNA): TGCGCCAGCAGCCAAGTTCCCACCGGGGAGCTGTTTTTT.

The V and J genes are TRBV7-8 and TRBJ1-1, with 9 bases matching TRBD1. The germline V gene has CDR1 SGHVS and CDR2 FQNEAQ. The CDR3 spans 14 residues. V trimming: 4 bases; J trimming: 5 bases; junction bases outside the gene matches: 5. CDR3 bases: TGTGCCAGCAGCTATACAGGGGGCTGGACTGAAGCTTTCTTT. This gives the protein CASSYTGGWTEAFF.

This clonotype was recorded a few times. The chain joins TRBV10-2 to TRBJ2-7; 10 bases are shared with TRBD2. Germline V gene lookup returns CDR1 WSHSY and CDR2 SAAADI. J was trimmed by 5 bases and V by 4 bases; bases with no gene match: 11. CDR3 size: 16 residues. CDR3 protein: CASSGAGGAGGNEQYF. As DNA, the CDR3 is TGCGCCAGCAGTGGGGCCGGAGGAGCGGGAGGGAACGAGCAGTACTTC.

Details on this clonotype: This CDR3 fails to terminate in the conserved phenylalanine or tryptophan, so it likely reflects a read error. This chain uses TRBV5-1 with TRBJ2-1; no clear D gene. CDR1 is SGHRS and CDR2 is YFSETQ in the germline V gene. This CDR3 is built from 10 residues. V was trimmed by 8 bases and J by 8 bases, leaving 8 bases between them. The CDR3: CARSLDEQFL. The DNA for the CDR3 is TGCGCCAGAAGCCTCGATGAGCAGTTCTTA.

The chain couples TRBV7-9 to TRBJ2-1, with TRBD1 as a possible D gene (5 bases). Trimming stripped 0 bases from V and 13 bases from J, with 16 bases between. Germline V CDR1 and CDR2: SEHNR, FQNEAQ (reference sequence). The CDR3 length is 14 residues. The CDR3 protein is CASSLATAKETQFF. The CDR3 region has the DNA TGTGCCAGCAGCTTAGCGACAGCAAAAGAGACCCAGTTCTTC.